This T cell receptor beta chain was documented in a study of PD-L1 blockade in urothelial cancer. The repertoire was sequenced with immunoSEQ multiplex PCR; TCRdb's copy has only in-frame clones and lacks some. Among approximately 70,000 clones listed, around 90% were seen once. Per the germline V gene, CDR1 is SGHNT and CDR2 is YENEEA. J was trimmed by 6 bases and V by 4 bases; bases with no gene match: 5. The CDR3 runs 14 residues. The clonotype comes from a man in his sixties with urothelial cancer. The genes are TRBV11-3 and TRBJ2-1; 8 bases match TRBD1. Specimen: PBMCs, collected around atezolizumab (anti-PD-L1) treatment. The CDR3 is CASSSWTGSNEQFF. CDR3 nucleotide sequence: TGTGCCAGCAGCTCATGGACAGGGAGCAATGAGCAGTTCTTC.